This T cell receptor beta chain was sequenced in a study of CD8 T cells in Susac syndrome. The germline V and J ends were trimmed by 7 bases and 2 bases, with 17 bases remaining between them. The CDR3 runs to 15 residues. Germline V gene data show CDR1 as SQVTM and CDR2 as ANQGSEA. Roughly 0.45 to 1 ug RNA was reverse transcribed with random hexamers. TCRdb reprocessed the immunoSEQ multiplex PCR reads via MiXCR and lists one record per CDR3 protein. The sample has more than 150,000 distinct CDR3 sequences; 90% to 96% are singletons. The V call is TRBV29-1, the J call TRBJ2-2; D tentatively fits TRBD1 or TRBD2 (5 bases each). The sequenced sample consisted of CD4+ T cells from PBMCs. The sequence was obtained from a human donor with Susac syndrome. The DNA of the CDR3 is TGCAGCGCCCTCGGGGCAGGCGTTAACACCGGGGAGCTGTTTTTT. This encodes CSALGAGVNTGELFF.